This TCR beta chain was sequenced in a study of shared clonotypes between healthy human individuals. Trimming removed 5 bases from V and 2 bases from J, with 8 bases in between. Germline CDR1 reads MNHEY; CDR2 reads SVGAGI. This CDR3 spans 13 amino acids. Assay runs were performed at deep level. Splitting of each subset's genomic DNA was done evenly across several immunoSEQ plates. The protocol was immunoSEQ multiplex PCR, while the TCRdb copy is restricted to in-frame clones and leaves out a portion. The table lists about 2.4 million clones, approximately 93% of them singletons, with 0.36% in the top ten.

The rearrangement joins TRBV6-5 to TRBJ2-3; no firm D call. Sequences were obtained from naive CD4+ T cells from PBMCs. Documented subset: CD45RA+ positively selected. This clonotype was obtained from a man younger than 35 in good health. Some clones in this sample may be carry-over from other donors' samples. As DNA, the CDR3 is TGTGCCAGCAGTAACCCTTTCACAGATACGCAGTATTTT. It yields the protein CASSNPFTDTQYF.